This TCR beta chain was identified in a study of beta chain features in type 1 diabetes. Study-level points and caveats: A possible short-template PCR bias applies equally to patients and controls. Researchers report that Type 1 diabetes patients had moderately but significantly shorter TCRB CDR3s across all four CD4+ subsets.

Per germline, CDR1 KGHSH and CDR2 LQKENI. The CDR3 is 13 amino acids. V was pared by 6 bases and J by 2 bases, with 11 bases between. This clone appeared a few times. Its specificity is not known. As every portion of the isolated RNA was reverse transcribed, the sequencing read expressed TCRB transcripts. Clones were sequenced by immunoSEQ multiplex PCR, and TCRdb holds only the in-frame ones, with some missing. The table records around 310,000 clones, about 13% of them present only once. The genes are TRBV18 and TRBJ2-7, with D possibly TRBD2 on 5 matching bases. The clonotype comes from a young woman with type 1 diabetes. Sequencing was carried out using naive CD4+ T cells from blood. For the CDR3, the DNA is TGTGCCAGCTCTTCGGAGGAACCCTACGAGCAGTACTTC. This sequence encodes CASSSEEPYEQYF. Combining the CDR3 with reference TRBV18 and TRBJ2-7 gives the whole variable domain NAGVMQNPRHLVRRRGQEARLRCSPMKGHSHVYWYRQLPEEGLKFMVYLQKENIIDESGMPKERFSAEFPKEGPSILRIQQVVRGDSAAYFCASSSEEPYEQYFGPGTRLTVT.